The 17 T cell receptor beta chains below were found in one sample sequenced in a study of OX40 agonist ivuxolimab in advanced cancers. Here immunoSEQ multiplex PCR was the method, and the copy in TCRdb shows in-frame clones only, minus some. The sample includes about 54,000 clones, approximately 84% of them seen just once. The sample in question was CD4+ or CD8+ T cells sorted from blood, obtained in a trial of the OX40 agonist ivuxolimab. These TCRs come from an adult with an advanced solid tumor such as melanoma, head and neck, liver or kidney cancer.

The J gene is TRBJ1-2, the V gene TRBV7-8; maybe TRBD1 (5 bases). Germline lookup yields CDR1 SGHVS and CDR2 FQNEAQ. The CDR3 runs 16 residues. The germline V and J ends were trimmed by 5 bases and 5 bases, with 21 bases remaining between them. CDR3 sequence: CASSPGTEAVSYGYTF. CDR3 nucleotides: TGTGCCAGCAGCCCTGGGACCGAAGCCGTTTCATATGGCTACACCTTC.

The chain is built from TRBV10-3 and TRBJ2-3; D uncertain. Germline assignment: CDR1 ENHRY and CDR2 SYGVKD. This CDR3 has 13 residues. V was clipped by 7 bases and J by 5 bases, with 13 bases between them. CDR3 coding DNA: TGTGCCATCACCCGAGACACTCTAGATACGCAGTATTTT. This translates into CAITRDTLDTQYF.

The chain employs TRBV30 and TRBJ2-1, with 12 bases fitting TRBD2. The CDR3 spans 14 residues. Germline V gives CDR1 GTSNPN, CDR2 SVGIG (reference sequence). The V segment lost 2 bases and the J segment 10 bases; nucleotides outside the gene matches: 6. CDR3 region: CAWSRRLAGDEQFF. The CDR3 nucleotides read TGTGCCTGGAGTAGGCGACTAGCGGGAGACGAGCAGTTCTTC.

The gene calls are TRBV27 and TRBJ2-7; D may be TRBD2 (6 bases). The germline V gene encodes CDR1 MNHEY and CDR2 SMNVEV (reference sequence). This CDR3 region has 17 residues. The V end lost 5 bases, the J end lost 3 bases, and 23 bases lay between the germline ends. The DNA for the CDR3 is TGTGCCAGCAGTCCCGGTGGGGTGGGGGAGGAGCGCTACGAGCAGTACTTC. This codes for CASSPGGVGEERYEQYF.

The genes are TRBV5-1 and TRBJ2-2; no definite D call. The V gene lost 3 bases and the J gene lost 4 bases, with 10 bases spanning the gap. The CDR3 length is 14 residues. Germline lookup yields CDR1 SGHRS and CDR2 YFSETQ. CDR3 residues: CASSSSATTGELFF. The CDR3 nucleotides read TGCGCCAGCAGCTCCTCGGCGACCACCGGGGAGCTGTTTTTT.

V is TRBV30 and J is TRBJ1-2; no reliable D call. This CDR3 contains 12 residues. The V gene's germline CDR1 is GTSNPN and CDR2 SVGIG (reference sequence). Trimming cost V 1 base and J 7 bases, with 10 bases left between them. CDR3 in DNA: TGTGCCTGGAGTGCAGCCTCCTTTGGCTACACCTTC. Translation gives CAWSAASFGYTF.

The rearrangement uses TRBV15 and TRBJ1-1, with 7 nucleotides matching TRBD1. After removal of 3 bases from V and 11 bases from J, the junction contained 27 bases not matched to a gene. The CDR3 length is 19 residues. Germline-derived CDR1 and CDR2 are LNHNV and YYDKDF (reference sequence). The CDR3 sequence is CATSSGMTGNLRVIAEAFF. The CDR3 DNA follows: TGTGCCACCAGCAGCGGGATGACAGGGAACCTAAGAGTCATCGCAGAGGCTTTCTTT.

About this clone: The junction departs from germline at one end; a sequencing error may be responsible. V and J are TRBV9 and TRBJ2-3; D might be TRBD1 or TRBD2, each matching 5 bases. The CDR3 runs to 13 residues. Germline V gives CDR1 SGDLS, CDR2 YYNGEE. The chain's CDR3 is CASSVGGAGLTKF. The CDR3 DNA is TGTGCCAGCAGCGTAGGAGGGGCAGGGCTCACTAAATTT.

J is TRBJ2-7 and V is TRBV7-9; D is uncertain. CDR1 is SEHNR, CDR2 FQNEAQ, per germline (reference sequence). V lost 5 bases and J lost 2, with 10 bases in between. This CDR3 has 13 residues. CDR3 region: CASSVSATYEQYF. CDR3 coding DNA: TGTGCCAGCAGCGTCTCAGCAACCTACGAGCAGTACTTC.

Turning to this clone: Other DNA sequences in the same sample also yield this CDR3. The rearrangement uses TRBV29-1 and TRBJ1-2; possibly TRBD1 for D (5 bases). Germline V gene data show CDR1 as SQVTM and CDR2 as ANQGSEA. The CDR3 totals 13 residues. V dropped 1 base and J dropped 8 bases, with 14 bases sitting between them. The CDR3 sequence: CSVEVWVGGGYTF. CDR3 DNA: TGCAGCGTTGAAGTCTGGGTCGGGGGGGGCTACACCTTC. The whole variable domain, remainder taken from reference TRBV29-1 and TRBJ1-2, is SAVISQKPSRDICQRGTSLTIQCQVDSQVTMMFWYRQQPGQSLTLIATANQGSEATYESGFVIDKFPISRPNLTFSTLTVSNMSPEDSSIYLCSVEVWVGGGYTFGSGTRLTVV.

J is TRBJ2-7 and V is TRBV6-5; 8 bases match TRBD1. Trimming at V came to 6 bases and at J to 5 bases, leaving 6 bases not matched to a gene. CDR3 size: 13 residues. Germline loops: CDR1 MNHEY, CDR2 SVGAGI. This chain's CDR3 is CASRRDRYHEQYF. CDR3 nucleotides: TGTGCCAGCAGGCGGGACAGGTACCACGAGCAGTACTTC.

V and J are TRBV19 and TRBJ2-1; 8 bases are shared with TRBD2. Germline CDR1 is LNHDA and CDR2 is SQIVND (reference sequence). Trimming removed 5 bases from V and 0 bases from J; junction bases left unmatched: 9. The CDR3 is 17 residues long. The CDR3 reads CASSAALLAASYNEQFF. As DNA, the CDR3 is TGTGCCAGTAGTGCCGCCTTACTAGCGGCCTCCTACAATGAGCAGTTCTTC.

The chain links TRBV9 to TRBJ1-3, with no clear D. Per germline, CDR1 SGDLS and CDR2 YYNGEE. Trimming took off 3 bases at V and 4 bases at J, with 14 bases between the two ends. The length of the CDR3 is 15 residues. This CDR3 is CASSAVTSGGNTIYF. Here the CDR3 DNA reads TGTGCCAGCAGCGCCGTGACATCGGGCGGAAACACCATATATTTT. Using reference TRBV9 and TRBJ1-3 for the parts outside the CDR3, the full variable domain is DSGVTQTPKHLITATGQRVTLRCSPRSGDLSVYWYQQSLDQGLQFLIQYYNGEERAKGNILERFSAQQFPDLHSELNLSSLELGDSALYFCASSAVTSGGNTIYFGEGSWLTVV.

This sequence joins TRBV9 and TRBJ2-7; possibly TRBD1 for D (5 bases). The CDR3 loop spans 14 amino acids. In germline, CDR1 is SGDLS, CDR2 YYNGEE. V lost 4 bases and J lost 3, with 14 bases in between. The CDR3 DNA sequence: TGTGCCAGCAGCCCCCAGGGCGGTCTCTACGAGCAGTACTTC. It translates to CASSPQGGLYEQYF.

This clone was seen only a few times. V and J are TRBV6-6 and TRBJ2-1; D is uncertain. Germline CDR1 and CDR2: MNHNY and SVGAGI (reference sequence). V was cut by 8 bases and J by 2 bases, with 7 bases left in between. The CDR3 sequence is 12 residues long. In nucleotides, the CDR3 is TGTGCCAGCGGGGTGACCTACAATGAGCAGTTCTTC. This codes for CASGVTYNEQFF.

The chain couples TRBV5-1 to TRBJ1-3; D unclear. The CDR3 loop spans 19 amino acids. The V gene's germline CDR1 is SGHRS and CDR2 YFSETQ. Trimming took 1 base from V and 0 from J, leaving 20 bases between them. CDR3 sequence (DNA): TGCGCCAGCAGCTTGCTGCCTGTATCGGACGGACCCTCTGGAAACACCATATATTTT. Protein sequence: CASSLLPVSDGPSGNTIYF.

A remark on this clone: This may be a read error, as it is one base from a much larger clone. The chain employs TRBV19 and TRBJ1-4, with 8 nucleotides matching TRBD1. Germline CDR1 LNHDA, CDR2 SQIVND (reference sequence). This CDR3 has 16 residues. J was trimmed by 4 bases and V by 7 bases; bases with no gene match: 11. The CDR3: CASNQHRGINNEKLFF. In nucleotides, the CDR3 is TGTGCCAGTAACCAGCACAGGGGGATAAATAATGAAAAACTGTTTTTT.